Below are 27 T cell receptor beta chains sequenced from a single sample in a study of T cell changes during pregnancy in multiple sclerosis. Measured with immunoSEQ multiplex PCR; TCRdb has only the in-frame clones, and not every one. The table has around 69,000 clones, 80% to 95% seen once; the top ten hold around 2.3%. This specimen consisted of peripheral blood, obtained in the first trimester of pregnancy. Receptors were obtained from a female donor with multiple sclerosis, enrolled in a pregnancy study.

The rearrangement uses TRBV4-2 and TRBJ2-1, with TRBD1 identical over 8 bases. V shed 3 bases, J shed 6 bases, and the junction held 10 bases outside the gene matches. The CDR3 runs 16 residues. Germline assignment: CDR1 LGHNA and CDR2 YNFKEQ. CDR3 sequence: CASSHPRDRPSNEQFF. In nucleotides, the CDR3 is TGTGCCAGCAGCCATCCCCGGGACAGGCCAAGCAATGAGCAGTTCTTC.

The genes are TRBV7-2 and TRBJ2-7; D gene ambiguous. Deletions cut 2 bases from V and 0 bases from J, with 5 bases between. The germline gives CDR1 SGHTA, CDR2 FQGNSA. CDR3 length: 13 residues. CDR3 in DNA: TGTGCCAGCAGCTTACCCAACTCCTACGAGCAGTACTTC. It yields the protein CASSLPNSYEQYF.

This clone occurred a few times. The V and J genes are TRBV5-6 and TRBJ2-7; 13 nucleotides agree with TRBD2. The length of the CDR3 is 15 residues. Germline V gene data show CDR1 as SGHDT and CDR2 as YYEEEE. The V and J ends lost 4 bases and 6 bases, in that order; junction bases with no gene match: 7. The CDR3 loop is CASSLTSGRAFEQYF. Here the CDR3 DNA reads TGTGCCAGCAGCCTAACTAGCGGGAGGGCGTTCGAGCAGTACTTC.

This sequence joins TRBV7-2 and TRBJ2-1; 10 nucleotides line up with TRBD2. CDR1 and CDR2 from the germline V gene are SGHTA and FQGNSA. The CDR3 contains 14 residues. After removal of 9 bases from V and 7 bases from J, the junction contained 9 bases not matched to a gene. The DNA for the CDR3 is TGTGCCAGTCGGCTAGCGGGAGAGTTGAATGAGCAGTTCTTC. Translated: CASRLAGELNEQFF.

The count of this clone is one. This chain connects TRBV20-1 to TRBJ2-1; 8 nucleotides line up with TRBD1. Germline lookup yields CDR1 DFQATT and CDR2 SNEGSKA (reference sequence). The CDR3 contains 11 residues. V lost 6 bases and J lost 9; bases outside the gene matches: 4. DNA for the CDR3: TGCAGTGCAGACAGGGGTACTGAGCAGTTCTTC. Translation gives CSADRGTEQFF.

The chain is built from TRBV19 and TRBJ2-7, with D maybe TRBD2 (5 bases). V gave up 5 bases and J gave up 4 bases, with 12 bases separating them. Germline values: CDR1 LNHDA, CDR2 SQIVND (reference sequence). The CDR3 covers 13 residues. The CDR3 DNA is TGTGCCAGTAGTTCAGGAGGTTCGTACGAGCAGTACTTC. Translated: CASSSGGSYEQYF.

The CDR3 region is CASSHRDRAYEQYF. The CDR3 DNA reads as TGTGCCAGCAGCCACCGGGACAGGGCATACGAGCAGTACTTC. The chain is built from TRBV7-9 and TRBJ2-7; TRBD1 aligns across 9 bases. V was clipped by 5 bases and J by 4 bases; unmatched bases: 6. The CDR3 totals 14 residues. Germline values: CDR1 SEHNR, CDR2 FQNEAQ (reference sequence).

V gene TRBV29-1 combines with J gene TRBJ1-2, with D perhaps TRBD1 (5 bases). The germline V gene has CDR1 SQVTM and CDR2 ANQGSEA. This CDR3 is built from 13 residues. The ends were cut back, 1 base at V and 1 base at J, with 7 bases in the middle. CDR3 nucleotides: TGCAGCGTTGAAGTAGGGGATAACTATGGCTACACCTTC. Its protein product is CSVEVGDNYGYTF.

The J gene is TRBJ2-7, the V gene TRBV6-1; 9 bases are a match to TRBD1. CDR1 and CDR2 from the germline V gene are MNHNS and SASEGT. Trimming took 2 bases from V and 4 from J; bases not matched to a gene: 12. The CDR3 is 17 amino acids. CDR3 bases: TGTGCCAGCAGTGAACCCCGAGCCGGACAGGGGTTTTACGAGCAGTACTTC. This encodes CASSEPRAGQGFYEQYF.

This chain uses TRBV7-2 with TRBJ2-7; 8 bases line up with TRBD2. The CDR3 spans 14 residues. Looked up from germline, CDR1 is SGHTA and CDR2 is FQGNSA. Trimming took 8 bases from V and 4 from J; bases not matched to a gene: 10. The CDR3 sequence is CASAGGVAPYEQYF. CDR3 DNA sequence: TGTGCCAGCGCCGGGGGGGTAGCGCCTTACGAGCAGTACTTC.

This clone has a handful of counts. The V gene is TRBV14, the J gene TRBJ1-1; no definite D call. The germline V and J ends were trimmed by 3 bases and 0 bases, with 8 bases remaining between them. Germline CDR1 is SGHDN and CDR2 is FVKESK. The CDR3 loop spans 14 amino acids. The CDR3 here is CASSHGRLNTEAFF. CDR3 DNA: TGTGCCAGCAGCCATGGCAGATTGAACACTGAAGCTTTCTTT.

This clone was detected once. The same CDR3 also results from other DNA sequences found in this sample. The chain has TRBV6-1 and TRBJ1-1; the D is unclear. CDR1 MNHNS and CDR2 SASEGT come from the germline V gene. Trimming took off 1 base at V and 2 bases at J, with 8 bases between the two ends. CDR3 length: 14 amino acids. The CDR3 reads CASSEGGGNTEAFF. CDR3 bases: TGTGCCAGCAGTGAAGGGGGAGGAAACACTGAAGCTTTCTTT.

CDR3: CAISDPDRLNTGELFF. The CDR3 DNA reads TGTGCCATCAGTGACCCGGACAGGCTGAACACCGGGGAGCTGTTTTTT. V usage is TRBV10-3 and J usage is TRBJ2-2; 7 nucleotides match TRBD1. Germline trimming cut 3 bases from V and 1 base from J; bases unmatched to any gene: 5. The V gene's germline CDR1 is ENHRY and CDR2 SYGVKD. This CDR3 region has 16 residues.

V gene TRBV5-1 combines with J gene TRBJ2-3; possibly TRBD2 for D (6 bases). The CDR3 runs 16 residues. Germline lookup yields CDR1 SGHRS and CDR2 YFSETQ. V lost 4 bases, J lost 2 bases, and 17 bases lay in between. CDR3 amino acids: CASSSIPGLSTDTQYF. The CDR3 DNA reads TGCGCCAGCAGCAGCATACCGGGACTCTCCACAGATACGCAGTATTTT.

The DNA for the CDR3 is TGCGCCAGCAGCTTGTTCCAGGGGGTACAAGAGACCCAGTACTTC. As protein: CASSLFQGVQETQYF. The rearrangement uses TRBV5-1 and TRBJ2-5; TRBD1 matches at 7 bases. The CDR3 runs to 15 residues. Germline V gene sequence: CDR1 SGHRS, CDR2 YFSETQ. Germline trimming cut 1 base from V and 2 bases from J; bases unmatched to any gene: 5. Full variable domain (outside the CDR3, taken from reference TRBV5-1 and TRBJ2-5): KAGVTQTPRYLIKTRGQQVTLSCSPISGHRSVSWYQQTPGQGLQFLFEYFSETQRNKGNFPGRFSGRQFSNSRSEMNVSTLELGDSALYLCASSLFQGVQETQYFGPGTRLLVL.

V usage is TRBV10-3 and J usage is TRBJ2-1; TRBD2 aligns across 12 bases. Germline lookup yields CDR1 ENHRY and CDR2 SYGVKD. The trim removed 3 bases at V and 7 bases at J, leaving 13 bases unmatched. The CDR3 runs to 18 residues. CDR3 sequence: CAISETPRTSGIANEQFF. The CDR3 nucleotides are TGTGCCATCAGTGAAACCCCACGGACTAGCGGGATTGCAAATGAGCAGTTCTTC.

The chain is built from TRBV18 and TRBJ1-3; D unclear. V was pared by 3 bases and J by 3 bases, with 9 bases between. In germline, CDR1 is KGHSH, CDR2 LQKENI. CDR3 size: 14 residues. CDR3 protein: CASSPLGDGNTIYF. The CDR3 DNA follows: TGTGCCAGCTCACCCCTGGGAGATGGAAACACCATATATTTT.

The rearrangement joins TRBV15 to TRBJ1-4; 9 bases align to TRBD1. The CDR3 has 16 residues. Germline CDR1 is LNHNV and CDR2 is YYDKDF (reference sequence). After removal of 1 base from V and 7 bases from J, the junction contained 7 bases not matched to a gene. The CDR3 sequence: CATSRGADRGSEKLFF. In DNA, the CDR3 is TGTGCCACCAGCAGAGGGGCGGACAGGGGCTCTGAAAAACTGTTTTTT.

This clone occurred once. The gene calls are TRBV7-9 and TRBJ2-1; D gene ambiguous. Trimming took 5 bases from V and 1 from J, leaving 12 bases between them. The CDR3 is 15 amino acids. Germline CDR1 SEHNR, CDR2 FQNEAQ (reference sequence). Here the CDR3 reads CASSPGESSYNEQFF. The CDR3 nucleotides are TGTGCCAGCAGCCCTGGAGAGAGTTCCTACAATGAGCAGTTCTTC.

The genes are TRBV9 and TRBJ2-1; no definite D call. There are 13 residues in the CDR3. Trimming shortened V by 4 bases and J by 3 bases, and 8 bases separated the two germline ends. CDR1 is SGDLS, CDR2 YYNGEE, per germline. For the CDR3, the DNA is TGTGCCAGCAGCCCGTCGTACTACAATGAGCAGTTCTTC. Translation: CASSPSYYNEQFF. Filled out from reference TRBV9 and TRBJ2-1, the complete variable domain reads DSGVTQTPKHLITATGQRVTLRCSPRSGDLSVYWYQQSLDQGLQFLIQYYNGEERAKGNILERFSAQQFPDLHSELNLSSLELGDSALYFCASSPSYYNEQFFGPGTRLTVL.

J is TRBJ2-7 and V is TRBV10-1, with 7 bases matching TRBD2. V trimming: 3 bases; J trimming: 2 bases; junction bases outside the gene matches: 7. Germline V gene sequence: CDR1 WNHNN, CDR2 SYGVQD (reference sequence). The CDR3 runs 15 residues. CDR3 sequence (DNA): TGCGCCAGCAGTGATCAACTAGCGCAGACCTACGAGCAGTACTTC. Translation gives CASSDQLAQTYEQYF.

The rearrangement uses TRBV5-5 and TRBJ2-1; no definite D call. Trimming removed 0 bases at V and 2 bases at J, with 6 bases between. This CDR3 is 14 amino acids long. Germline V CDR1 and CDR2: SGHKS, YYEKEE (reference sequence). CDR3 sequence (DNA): TGTGCCAGCAGCTTGGCGAGCGCCTACAATGAGCAGTTCTTC. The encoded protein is CASSLASAYNEQFF.

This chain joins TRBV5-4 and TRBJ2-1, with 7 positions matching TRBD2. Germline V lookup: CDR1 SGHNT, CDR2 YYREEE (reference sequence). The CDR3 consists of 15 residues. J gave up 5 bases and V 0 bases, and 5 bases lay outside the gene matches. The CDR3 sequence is CASSLEAGTNNEQFF. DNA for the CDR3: TGTGCCAGCAGCTTGGAGGCAGGGACTAACAATGAGCAGTTCTTC.

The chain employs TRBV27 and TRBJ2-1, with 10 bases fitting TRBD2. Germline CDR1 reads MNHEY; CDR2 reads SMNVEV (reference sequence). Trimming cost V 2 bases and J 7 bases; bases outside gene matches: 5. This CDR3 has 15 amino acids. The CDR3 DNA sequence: TGTGCCAGCAGTTTAAGCCTAGCGGGAGTAAATGAGCAGTTCTTC. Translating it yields CASSLSLAGVNEQFF.

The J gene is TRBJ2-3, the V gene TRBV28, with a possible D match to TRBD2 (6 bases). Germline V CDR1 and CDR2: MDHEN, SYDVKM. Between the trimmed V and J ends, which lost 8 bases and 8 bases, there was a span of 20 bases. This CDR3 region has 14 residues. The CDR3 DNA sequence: TGTGCCAGCGGGTACAATGTCGGGAGTTCTACGCAGTATTTT. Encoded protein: CASGYNVGSSTQYF.

The CDR3 protein is CASSQAGTSGSDEQFF. The CDR3 coding sequence is TGTGCCAGCAGCCAAGCTGGGACTAGCGGGAGTGATGAGCAGTTCTTC. The gene calls are TRBV4-2 and TRBJ2-1, with 14 bases identical to TRBD2. CDR3 length equals 16 residues. V gave up 1 base and J gave up 8 bases; unmatched junction bases: 4. Germline V CDR1 and CDR2: LGHNA, YNFKEQ.

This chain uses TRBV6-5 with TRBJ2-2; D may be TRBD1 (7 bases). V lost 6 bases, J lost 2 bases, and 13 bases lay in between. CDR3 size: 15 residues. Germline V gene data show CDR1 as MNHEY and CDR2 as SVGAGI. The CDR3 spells CASSRGTDNTGELFF. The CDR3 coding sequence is TGTGCCAGCAGCCGGGGGACAGATAACACCGGGGAGCTGTTTTTT.